This T cell receptor beta chain was documented in a study of blood T cell repertoires in COVID-19. Overall study: The recovered donors of Cohort 3 showed two negative PCRs, clearance, or symptom resolution. Sources were T cells, B-cell-depleted T cells, or PBMCs; the material itself was cDNA or gDNA.

Data came from immunoSEQ multiplex PCR; TCRdb stores just in-frame clones and leaves some out. The sample comprises over 200,000 clones, 70% to 90% of which are singletons, and 3.1% rests with the top ten. The germline CDR1 and CDR2 sequences are SGDLS and YYNGEE. The CDR3 covers 16 residues. V dropped 3 bases and J dropped 4 bases, with 19 bases sitting between them. The sequence was obtained from a woman between 50 and 59 years old in a cohort exposed to, infected with or recovered from COVID-19 (not recorded which). V is TRBV9 and J is TRBJ1-2; a weak D match, TRBD1 (6 bases). Sequenced: PBMCs or T cells enriched from blood (not recorded which). CDR3 amino acids: CASSARRWDTFYGYTF. In DNA, the CDR3 is TGTGCCAGCAGCGCCCGTAGGTGGGACACCTTCTATGGCTACACCTTC.